This TCR beta chain comes out of a study of blood T cell repertoires in COVID-19. As for the study in general: Sources were T cells, B-cell-depleted T cells, or PBMCs; the material itself was cDNA or gDNA.

This clone was detected only once. Measured with immunoSEQ multiplex PCR; TCRdb has only the in-frame clones, and not every one. The repertoire holds roughly 320,000 clones, 75% to 85% seen once, with 7.2% in the top ten. The receptor was derived from a human donor in a cohort sampled during active COVID-19. The sample taken for sequencing was peripheral blood.

CDR3 amino acids: CASSFGVASGNTIYF. In DNA, the CDR3 is TGTGCCAGCAGCTTCGGGGTAGCCTCTGGAAACACCATATATTTT. V gene TRBV5-4 combines with J gene TRBJ1-3; the D is unclear. The V gene's germline CDR1 is SGHNT and CDR2 YYREEE (reference sequence). The CDR3 covers 15 residues. V gave up 2 bases and J gave up 0 bases, with 9 bases separating them. The variable domain in full, completed from reference TRBV5-4 and TRBJ1-3, reads ETGVTQSPTHLIKTRGQQVTLRCSSQSGHNTVSWYQQALGQGPQFIFQYYREEENGRGNFPPRFSGLQFPNYSSELNVNALELDDSALYLCASSFGVASGNTIYFGEGSWLTVV.